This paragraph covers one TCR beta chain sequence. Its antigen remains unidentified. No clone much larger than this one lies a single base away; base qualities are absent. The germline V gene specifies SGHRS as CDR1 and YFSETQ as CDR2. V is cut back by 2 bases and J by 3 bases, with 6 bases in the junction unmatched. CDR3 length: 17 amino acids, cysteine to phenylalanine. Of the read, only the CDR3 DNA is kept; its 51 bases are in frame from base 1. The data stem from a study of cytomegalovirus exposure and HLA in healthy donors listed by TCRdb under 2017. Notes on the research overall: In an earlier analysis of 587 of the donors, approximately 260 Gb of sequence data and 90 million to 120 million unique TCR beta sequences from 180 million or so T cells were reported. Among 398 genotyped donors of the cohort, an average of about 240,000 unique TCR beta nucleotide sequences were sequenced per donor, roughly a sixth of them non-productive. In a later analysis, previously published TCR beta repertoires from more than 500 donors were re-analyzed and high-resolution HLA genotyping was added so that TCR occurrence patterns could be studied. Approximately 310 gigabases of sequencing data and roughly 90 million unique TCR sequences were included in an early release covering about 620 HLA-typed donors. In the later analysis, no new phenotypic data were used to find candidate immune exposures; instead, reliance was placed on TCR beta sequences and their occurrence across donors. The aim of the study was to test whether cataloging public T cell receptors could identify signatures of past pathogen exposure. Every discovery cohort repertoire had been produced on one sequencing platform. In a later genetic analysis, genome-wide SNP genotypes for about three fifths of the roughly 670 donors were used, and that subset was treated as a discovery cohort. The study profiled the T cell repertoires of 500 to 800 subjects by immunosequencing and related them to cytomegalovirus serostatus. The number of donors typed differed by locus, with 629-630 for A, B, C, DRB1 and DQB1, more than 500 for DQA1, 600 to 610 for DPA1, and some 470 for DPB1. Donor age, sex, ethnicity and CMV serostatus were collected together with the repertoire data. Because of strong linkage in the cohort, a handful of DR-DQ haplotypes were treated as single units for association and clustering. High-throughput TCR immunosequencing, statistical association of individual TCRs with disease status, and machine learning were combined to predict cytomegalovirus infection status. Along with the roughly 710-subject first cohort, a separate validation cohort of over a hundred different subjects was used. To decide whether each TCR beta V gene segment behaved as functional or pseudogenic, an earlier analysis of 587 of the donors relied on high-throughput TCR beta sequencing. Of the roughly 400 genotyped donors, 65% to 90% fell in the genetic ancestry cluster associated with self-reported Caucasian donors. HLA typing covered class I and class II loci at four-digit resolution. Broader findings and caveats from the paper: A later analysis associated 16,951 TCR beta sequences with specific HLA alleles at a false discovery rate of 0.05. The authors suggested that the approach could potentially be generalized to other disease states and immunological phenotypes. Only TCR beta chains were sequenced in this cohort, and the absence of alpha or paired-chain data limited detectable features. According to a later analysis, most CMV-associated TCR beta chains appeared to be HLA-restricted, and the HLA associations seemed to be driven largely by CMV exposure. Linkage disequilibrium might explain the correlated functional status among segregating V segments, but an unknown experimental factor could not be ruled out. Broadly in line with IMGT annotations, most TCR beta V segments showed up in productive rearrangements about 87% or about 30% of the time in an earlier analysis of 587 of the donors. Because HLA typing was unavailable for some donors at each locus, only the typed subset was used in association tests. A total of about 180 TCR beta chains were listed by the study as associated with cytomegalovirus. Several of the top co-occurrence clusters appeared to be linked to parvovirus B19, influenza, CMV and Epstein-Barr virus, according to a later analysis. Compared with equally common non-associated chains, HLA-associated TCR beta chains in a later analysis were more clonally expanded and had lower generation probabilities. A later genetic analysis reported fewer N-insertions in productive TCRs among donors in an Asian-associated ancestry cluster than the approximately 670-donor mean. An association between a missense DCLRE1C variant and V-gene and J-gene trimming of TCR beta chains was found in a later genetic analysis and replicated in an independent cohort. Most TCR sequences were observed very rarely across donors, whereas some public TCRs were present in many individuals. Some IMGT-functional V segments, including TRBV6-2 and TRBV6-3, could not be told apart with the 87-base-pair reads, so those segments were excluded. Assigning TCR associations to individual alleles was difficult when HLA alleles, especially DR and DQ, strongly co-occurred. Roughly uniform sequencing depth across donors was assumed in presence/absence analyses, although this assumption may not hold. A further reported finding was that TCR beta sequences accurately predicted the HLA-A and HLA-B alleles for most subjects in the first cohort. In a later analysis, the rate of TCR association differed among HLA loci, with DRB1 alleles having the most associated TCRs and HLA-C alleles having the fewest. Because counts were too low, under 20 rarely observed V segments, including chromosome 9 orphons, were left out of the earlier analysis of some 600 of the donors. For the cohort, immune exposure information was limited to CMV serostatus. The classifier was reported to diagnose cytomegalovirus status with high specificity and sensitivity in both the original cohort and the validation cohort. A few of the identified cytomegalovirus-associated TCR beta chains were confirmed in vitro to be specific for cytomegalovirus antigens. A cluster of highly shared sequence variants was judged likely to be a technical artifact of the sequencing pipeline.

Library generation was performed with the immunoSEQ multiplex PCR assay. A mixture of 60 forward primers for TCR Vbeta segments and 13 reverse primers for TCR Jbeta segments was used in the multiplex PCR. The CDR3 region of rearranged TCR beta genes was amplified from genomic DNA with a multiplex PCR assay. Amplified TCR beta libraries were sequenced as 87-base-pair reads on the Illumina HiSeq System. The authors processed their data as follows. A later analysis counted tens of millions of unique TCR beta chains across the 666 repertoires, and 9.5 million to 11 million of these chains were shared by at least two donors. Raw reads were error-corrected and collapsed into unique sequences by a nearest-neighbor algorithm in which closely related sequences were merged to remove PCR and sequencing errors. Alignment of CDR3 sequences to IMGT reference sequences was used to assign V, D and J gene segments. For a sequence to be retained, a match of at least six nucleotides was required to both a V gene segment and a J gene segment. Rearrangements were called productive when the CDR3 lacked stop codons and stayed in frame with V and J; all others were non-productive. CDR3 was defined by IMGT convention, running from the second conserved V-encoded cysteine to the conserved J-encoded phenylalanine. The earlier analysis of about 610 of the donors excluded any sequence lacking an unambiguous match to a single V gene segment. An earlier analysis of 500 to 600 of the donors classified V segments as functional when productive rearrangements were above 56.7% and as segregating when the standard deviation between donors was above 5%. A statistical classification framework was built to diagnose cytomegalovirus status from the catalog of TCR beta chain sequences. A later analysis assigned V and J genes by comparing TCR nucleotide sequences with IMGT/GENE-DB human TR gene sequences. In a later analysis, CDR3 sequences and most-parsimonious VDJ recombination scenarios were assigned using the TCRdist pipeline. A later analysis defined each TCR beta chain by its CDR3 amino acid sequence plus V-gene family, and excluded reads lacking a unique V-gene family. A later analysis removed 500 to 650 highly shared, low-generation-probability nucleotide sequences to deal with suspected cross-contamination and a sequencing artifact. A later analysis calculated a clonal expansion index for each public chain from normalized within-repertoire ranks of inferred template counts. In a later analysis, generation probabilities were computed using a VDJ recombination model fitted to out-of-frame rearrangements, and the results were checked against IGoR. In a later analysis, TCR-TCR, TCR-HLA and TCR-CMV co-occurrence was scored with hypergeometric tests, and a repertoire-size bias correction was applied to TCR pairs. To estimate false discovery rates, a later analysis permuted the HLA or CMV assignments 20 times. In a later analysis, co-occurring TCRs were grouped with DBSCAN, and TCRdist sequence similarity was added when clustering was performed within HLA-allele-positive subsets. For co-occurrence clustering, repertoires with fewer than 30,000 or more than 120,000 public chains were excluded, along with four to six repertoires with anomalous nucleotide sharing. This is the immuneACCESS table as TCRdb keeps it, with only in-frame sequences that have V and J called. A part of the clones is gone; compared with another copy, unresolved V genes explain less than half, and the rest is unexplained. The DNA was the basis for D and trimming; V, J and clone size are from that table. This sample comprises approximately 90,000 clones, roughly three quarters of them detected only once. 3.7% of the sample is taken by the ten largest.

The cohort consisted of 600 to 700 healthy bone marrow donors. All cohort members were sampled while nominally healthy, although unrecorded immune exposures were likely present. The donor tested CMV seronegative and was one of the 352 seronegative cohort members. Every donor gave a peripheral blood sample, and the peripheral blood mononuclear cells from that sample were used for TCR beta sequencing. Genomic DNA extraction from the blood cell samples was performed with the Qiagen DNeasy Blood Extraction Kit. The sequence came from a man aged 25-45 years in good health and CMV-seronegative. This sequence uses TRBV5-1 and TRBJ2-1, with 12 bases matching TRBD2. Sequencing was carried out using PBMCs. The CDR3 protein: CASSFMLAGGYYNEQFF. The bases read TGCGCCAGCAGCTTTATGCTAGCGGGGGGGTACTACAATGAGCAGTTCTTC. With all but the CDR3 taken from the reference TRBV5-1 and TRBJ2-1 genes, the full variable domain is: KAGVTQTPRYLIKTRGQQVTLSCSPISGHRSVSWYQQTPGQGLQFLFEYFSETQRNKGNFPGRFSGRQFSNSRSEMNVSTLELGDSALYLCASSFMLAGGYYNEQFFGPGTRLTVL.